The present T cell receptor beta chain was sequenced within a study of T-cell reconstitution after alpha-beta-depleted transplantation in children. Whole-study results and caveats: Most T-cell counts and diversity one year after the transplant came from T cells that were newly produced.

CDR1 is LGHDT, CDR2 YNNKEL, per germline (reference sequence). The CDR3 extends over 14 amino acids. The V end lost 0 bases, the J end lost 5 bases, and 8 bases lay between the germline ends. In its sample, this clonotype was seen a few times. Antigen: not known. The TCRbeta library incorporated unique molecular identifiers. TCRdb reanalysed the PCR reads using MiXCR and keeps one entry per CDR3 protein. The sample includes approximately 250,000 distinct CDR3 sequences, about 26% of them seen just once. The receptor's source is a girl aged 2 to 10 with Fanconi anemia, due to receive a stem cell transplant. Sequencing used PBMCs, obtained before TCRalphabeta/CD19-depleted stem cell transplant. The chain links TRBV3-1 to TRBJ2-4; D assignment may be TRBD1 or TRBD2 (5 bases each). CDR3 residues: CASSQDGDENIQYF. In DNA form, the CDR3 reads TGTGCCAGCAGCCAAGATGGGGACGAAAACATTCAGTACTTC.